The TCR beta chain under discussion was sequenced for a study of blood T cells in healthy people across ages. This clonotype was seen a few times. PCR was performed a second time for about 7 to 11 cycles using a sample-barcoded 5' primer and a J-beta primer mix. TCRdb passed the 5' RACE reads through MiXCR, listing each CDR3 protein once. The sample carries over 600,000 distinct CDR3 sequences, about 61% recorded once. CDR1 is MDHEN and CDR2 is SYDVKM in the germline V gene. This CDR3 contains 14 residues. V was cut by 8 bases and J by 2 bases, with 16 bases left in between. The chain recombines TRBV28 with TRBJ2-7; D might be TRBD1 or TRBD2, each matching 5 bases. This receptor was identified in a man aged 35 to 55 in good health. The specimen sequenced was blood. In nucleotides, the CDR3 is TGTGCCAGCCTTTCCGGGACGCAGACCTACGAGCAGTACTTC. Its protein product is CASLSGTQTYEQYF.